One and the same sample provided the 18 T cell receptor beta chains below, sequenced in a study of PD-L1 blockade in urothelial cancer. Sequencing was performed with immunoSEQ multiplex PCR; in TCRdb, only in-frame clones are kept and a portion is missing. The data contain tens of thousands of clones, around 83% of them seen just once; the ten biggest clones take up roughly 9%. Noted time point: pretreatment peripheral blood. The specimen comprised PBMCs, sampled around atezolizumab (anti-PD-L1) treatment. The receptor set was obtained from a woman in her seventies with urothelial cancer.

In this sample, this clone turned up once. This sequence joins TRBV5-6 and TRBJ1-2, with D tentatively TRBD1 (6 bases). Deletions cut 1 base from V and 0 bases from J, with 10 bases between. The CDR3 length is 15 residues. Germline values: CDR1 SGHDT, CDR2 YYEEEE. The CDR3 loop is CASSLRGSANYGYTF. DNA for the CDR3: TGTGCCAGCAGCTTGAGGGGGTCGGCTAACTATGGCTACACCTTC.

The chain has TRBV28 and TRBJ2-2; 8 nucleotides align to TRBD1. Trimming took 2 bases from V and 1 from J; bases not matched to a gene: 6. Germline CDR1 is MDHEN and CDR2 is SYDVKM. CDR3 length: 17 amino acids. The CDR3 region is CASSLMQGAMNTGELFF. In DNA, the CDR3 is TGTGCCAGCAGTTTAATGCAGGGGGCCATGAACACCGGGGAGCTGTTTTTT. Full variable domain (outside the CDR3, taken from reference TRBV28 and TRBJ2-2): DVKVTQSSRYLVKRTGEKVFLECVQDMDHENMFWYRQDPGLGLRLIYFSYDVKMKEKGDIPEGYSVSREKKERFSLILESASTNQTSMYLCASSLMQGAMNTGELFFGEGSRLTVL.

This chain uses TRBV28 with TRBJ2-7; TRBD1 aligns across 12 bases. J was trimmed by 6 bases and V by 5 bases; bases with no gene match: 14. CDR1 and CDR2 from the germline V gene are MDHEN and SYDVKM. The CDR3 extends over 17 amino acids. CDR3 nucleotides: TGTGCCAGCAGTCCCACCCCCGGGACAGGGGGCGCGGGCGAGCAGTACTTC. Its translation is CASSPTPGTGGAGEQYF.

This chain joins TRBV11-3 and TRBJ2-1; a possible D gene is TRBD2 (7 bases). The CDR3 runs 16 residues. With 4 bases removed from V and 6 bases from J, the gap between germline ends came to 19 bases. Germline CDR1 is SGHNT and CDR2 is YENEEA. CDR3 in amino acids: CASSSSGRGGRNEQFF. The DNA for the CDR3 is TGTGCCAGCAGCTCTTCGGGGAGGGGGGGCCGCAATGAGCAGTTCTTC.

The chain couples TRBV6-1 to TRBJ1-5; D unclear. CDR1 and CDR2 from the germline V gene are MNHNS and SASEGT. V lost 2 bases and J 0 bases, leaving 8 bases between the germline ends. This CDR3 has 15 amino acids. The CDR3 nucleotides are TGTGCCAGCAGTGAACTCTGGCATAGCAATCAGCCCCAGCATTTT. This translates into CASSELWHSNQPQHF.

This chain uses TRBV5-4 with TRBJ1-2; 7 bases align to TRBD1. V lost 4 bases, J lost 4 bases, and 10 bases stayed unmatched. This CDR3 contains 15 residues. Germline CDR1 SGHNT, CDR2 YYREEE (reference sequence). The CDR3 bases are TGTGCCAGCAGCCAGAACAGGGGCTCTATCTATGGCTACACCTTC. Translating it yields CASSQNRGSIYGYTF.

The V and J genes are TRBV6-6 and TRBJ2-7; tentative D call: TRBD1 (6 bases). In germline, CDR1 is MNHNY, CDR2 SVGAGI (reference sequence). The CDR3 totals 14 residues. V lost 4 bases, J lost 2 bases, and 12 bases lay in between. The CDR3: CASSWVRGAYEQYF. In DNA form, the CDR3 reads TGTGCCAGCAGTTGGGTCAGGGGCGCCTACGAGCAGTACTTC.

V and J are TRBV29-1 and TRBJ2-3, with 9 bases fitting TRBD2. Germline V gives CDR1 SQVTM, CDR2 ANQGSEA. V was pared by 4 bases and J by 6 bases, with 5 bases of the junction left unmatched. The CDR3 runs to 13 residues. CDR3 DNA sequence: TGCAGCGTTGGTAGCGGGAGTGGGGATACGCAGTATTTT. Its protein is CSVGSGSGDTQYF.

This clone showed up just once. The chain employs TRBV28 and TRBJ1-1, with D possibly being TRBD1 (6 bases). This CDR3 has 15 residues. From germline, CDR1 is MDHEN and CDR2 SYDVKM. The ends were cut back, 6 bases at V and 1 base at J, with 15 bases in the middle. CDR3 loop: CASRWGGRPNTEAFF. The DNA for the CDR3 is TGTGCCAGCAGGTGGGGGGGCAGACCGAACACTGAAGCTTTCTTT.

The CDR3 is CASERENTGELFF. Here the CDR3 DNA reads TGTGCCAGCGAGCGGGAGAACACCGGGGAGCTGTTTTTT. The chain combines TRBV6-5 with TRBJ2-2, with 7 positions matching TRBD2. Germline values: CDR1 MNHEY, CDR2 SVGAGI. CDR3 length equals 13 residues. J lost 1 base, V lost 8 bases, and 1 base had no gene match.

The chain uses TRBV19 and TRBJ2-3, with D tentatively TRBD2 (7 bases). Germline CDR1 reads LNHDA; CDR2 reads SQIVND (reference sequence). The CDR3 is 17 amino acids. V was cut by 5 bases and J by 5 bases, with 23 bases left in between. The CDR3 reads CASSGGRLATHRDTQYF. The CDR3 DNA reads as TGTGCCAGTAGTGGGGGGCGACTAGCCACTCACAGAGATACGCAGTATTTT.

This clone occurred once. The CDR3 sequence: CASSFYRGGEKLFF. In nucleotides, the CDR3 is TGTGCCAGCAGTTTCTACAGGGGGGGGGAAAAACTGTTTTTT. V usage is TRBV27 and J usage is TRBJ1-4; 8 positions match TRBD1. V lost 3 bases and J lost 8; bases outside the gene matches: 5. Looked up from germline, CDR1 is MNHEY and CDR2 is SMNVEV (reference sequence). CDR3 length: 14 residues. The variable domain in full, with the rest retrieved from reference TRBV27 and TRBJ1-4, is EAQVTQNPRYLITVTGKKLTVTCSQNMNHEYMSWYRQDPGLGLRQIYYSMNVEVTDKGDVPEGYKVSRKEKRNFPLILESPSPNQTSLYFCASSFYRGGEKLFFGSGTQLSVL.

This clone was detected only once. The CDR3: CAISEGPAGAQETQYF. In DNA, the CDR3 is TGTGCCATCAGTGAGGGTCCAGCGGGAGCACAAGAGACCCAGTACTTC. This chain connects TRBV10-3 to TRBJ2-5; the match to TRBD2 covers 8 bases. The germline V gene has CDR1 ENHRY and CDR2 SYGVKD. The CDR3 length is 16 residues. V gave up 2 bases and J gave up 2 bases; unmatched junction bases: 7.

The chain joins TRBV19 to TRBJ1-1; D unresolved. The CDR3 covers 14 residues. Trimming shortened V by 7 bases and J by 1 base, and 13 bases separated the two germline ends. Germline V lookup: CDR1 LNHDA, CDR2 SQIVND (reference sequence). For the CDR3, the DNA is TGTGCCAGTAAGCGGACGGACGCGAACACTGAAGCTTTCTTT. As protein: CASKRTDANTEAFF.

The chain carries TRBV19 and TRBJ1-1, with 7 bases that match TRBD1. The length of the CDR3 is 16 residues. The junction had 10 bases not matched to a gene; V was cut back by 6 bases and J by 0 bases. Per the germline V gene, CDR1 is LNHDA and CDR2 is SQIVND (reference sequence). This chain's CDR3 is CASRKTGQLMNTEAFF. CDR3 coding DNA: TGTGCCAGTAGAAAAACGGGACAGCTTATGAACACTGAAGCTTTCTTT.

Remarks on this clone: A read error is possible here, since a much larger clone lies one base away. The genes are TRBV7-6 and TRBJ2-1; D unresolved. CDR3 length equals 16 residues. Germline V CDR1 and CDR2: SGHVS, FNYEAQ. The CDR3 spells CASSSSGWASYNEQLF. Written as DNA, the CDR3 is TGTGCCAGCAGCAGTAGTGGCTGGGCCTCCTACAATGAGCAGCTCTTC. The full variable domain, with the rest looked up from reference TRBV7-6 and TRBJ2-1, is GAGVSQSPRYKVTKRGQDVALRCDPISGHVSLYWYRQALGQGPEFLTYFNYEAQQDKSGLPNDRFSAERPEGSISTLTIQRTEQRDSAMYRCASSSSGWASYNEQLFGPGTRLTVL.

This sequence joins TRBV6-6 and TRBJ1-1, with TRBD1 matching 9 bases. V lost 4 bases to trimming and J lost 1 base; unmatched junction nucleotides: 1. The CDR3 extends over 14 amino acids. The V gene's germline CDR1 is MNHNY and CDR2 SVGAGI (reference sequence). CDR3 sequence (DNA): TGTGCCAGCAGTTCGGGACAGGGGAACACTGAAGCTTTCTTT. It is translated as CASSSGQGNTEAFF.

The rearrangement joins TRBV7-2 to TRBJ2-1; 9 nucleotides agree with TRBD2. Losses at the gene ends were 1 base for V and 9 bases for J; bases not matched to a gene: 7. CDR1 SGHTA and CDR2 FQGNSA come from the germline V gene. The CDR3 extends over 15 amino acids. The CDR3 region has the DNA TGTGCCAGCAGCTTAGGACCCGGGACTAGCTCTGAGCAGTTCTTC. It codes for CASSLGPGTSSEQFF. Full variable domain (rest looked up from reference TRBV7-2 and TRBJ2-1): GAGVSQSPSNKVTEKGKDVELRCDPISGHTALYWYRQSLGQGLEFLIYFQGNSAPDKSGLPSDRFSAERTGGSVSTLTIQRTQQEDSAVYLCASSLGPGTSSEQFFGPGTRLTVL.